This is a list of T cell receptor beta chains from one sample in a study of CD8 T cells in ankylosing spondylitis. TCRdb re-called the 5' RACE reads through MiXCR, storing one row per CDR3 protein. Among 470,000 or so distinct CDR3 sequences listed, roughly a quarter were seen once. Material for sequencing was blood, either unsorted or a sorted T cell fraction (not recorded which). All receptors derive from a male donor with ankylosing spondylitis. Each CDR3 is given with its conserved first and last residue. The D gene is left open where the match is weak. Not every row has a clone size; where given, it reads once, few, many or a size class.

v_gene	d_gene	abundance	j_gene	CDR3nt	CDR3aa
TRBV20-1	TRBD1	NA	TRBJ1-1	TGCAGTGCTAGAGTGGTCCCGGGACAGGGGGGAATGAACACTGAAGCTTTCTTT	CSARVVPGQGGMNTEAFF
TRBV2	NA	NA	TRBJ2-6	TGTGCCAGCAGCACAGACTCTGGGGCCAACGTCCTGACTTTC	CASSTDSGANVLTF
TRBV24-1	NA	few	TRBJ2-1	TGTGCCACCAGTGATCCGCAAGACCAGCAGTTCTTC	CATSDPQDQQFF
TRBV9	TRBD2	NA	TRBJ2-1	TGTGCCAGCAGCCCTAGGACTAGCGCTCACCATGAGCAGTTCTTC	CASSPRTSAHHEQFF
TRBV24-1	TRBD1	few	TRBJ2-2	TGTGCCACCAGTGACCCAGGGGGCGCGGGCACCGGGGAGCTGTTTTTT	CATSDPGGAGTGELFF
TRBV7-2	TRBD2	NA	TRBJ2-1	TGTGCCAGCATGGTGATACTAGCGGGAGTCACCTACAATGAGCAGTTCTTC	CASMVILAGVTYNEQFF
TRBV14	NA	NA	TRBJ1-4	TGTGCCAGCAGCCAGACCAGGAAGTGGGGAGAAAAACTGTTTTTT	CASSQTRKWGEKLFF
TRBV4-2	TRBD2	NA	TRBJ2-1	TGTGCCAGCAGCCAAGATCCCTCCCTCGGGAGGCCCTATGAGCAGTTCTTC	CASSQDPSLGRPYEQFF
TRBV7-2	NA	few	TRBJ2-1	TGTGCCAGCAGTTCAAAAAGAGAACCACGGGGTGAGCAGTTCTTC	CASSSKREPRGEQFF
TRBV20-1	TRBD2	few	TRBJ2-7	TGCAGTGCCCGAGGGGCTAGCGGGGGCCCCTACGAGCAGTACTTC	CSARGASGGPYEQYF
TRBV6-5	TRBD2	NA	TRBJ2-3	TGTGCCAGCAGTTTGGCGGCGGGAGGGGGGTTCACAGATACGCAGTATTTT	CASSLAAGGGFTDTQYF
TRBV12-3/TRBV12-4	TRBD1	NA	TRBJ1-2	TGTGCCAGCAGTTTAGCGGGGACAGGGATCAACTATGGCTACACCTTC	CASSLAGTGINYGYTF
TRBV20-1	NA	many	TRBJ2-3	TGCAGTGCTACACGACAGGAGGATACGCAGTATTTT	CSATRQEDTQYF
TRBV5-1	NA	NA	TRBJ1-1	TGCGCCAGCAGCTTGGAATTCCGGTTAATGACTGAAGCTTTCTTT	CASSLEFRLMTEAFF
TRBV30	NA	NA	TRBJ2-1	TGTGCCTGGAAGTATGGCAGCGGAACCTACAATGAGCAGTTCTTC	CAWKYGSGTYNEQFF
TRBV12-3/TRBV12-4	NA	NA	TRBJ1-1	TGTGCCAGCAGTTTTTTTGGCGGGAACACTGAAGCTTTCTTT	CASSFFGGNTEAFF
TRBV7-2	NA	few	TRBJ2-3	TGTGCCTCCTCCATCCGGGCGAGCACAGATACGCAGTATTTT	CASSIRASTDTQYF
TRBV6-1	NA	few	TRBJ1-3	TGTGCCAGCGTAGAGGCCACGCGAACTGGAAACACCATATATTTT	CASVEATRTGNTIYF
TRBV3-1	NA	NA	TRBJ1-1	TGTGCCAGCAGCCACCCGGGGGCATCCCCCACTGAAGCTTTCTTT	CASSHPGASPTEAFF
TRBV24-1	TRBD1	few	TRBJ2-1	TGTGCCACCAGTGATCCCCGTCCGACAGGGGACTCCTACAATGAGCAGTTCTTC	CATSDPRPTGDSYNEQFF
TRBV30	NA	NA	TRBJ2-1	TGTGCCTGGAGTGTACGACATACCAATGAGCAGTTCTTC	CAWSVRHTNEQFF
TRBV12-3/TRBV12-4	NA	NA	TRBJ2-1	TGTGCCAGCAGCCCTACCCAGCGGGAGCAGTTCTTC	CASSPTQREQFF
TRBV11-3	TRBD2	few	TRBJ2-3	TGTGCCAGCAGCCTACCTAGCGGGGGGCCCACAGATACGCAGTATTTT	CASSLPSGGPTDTQYF